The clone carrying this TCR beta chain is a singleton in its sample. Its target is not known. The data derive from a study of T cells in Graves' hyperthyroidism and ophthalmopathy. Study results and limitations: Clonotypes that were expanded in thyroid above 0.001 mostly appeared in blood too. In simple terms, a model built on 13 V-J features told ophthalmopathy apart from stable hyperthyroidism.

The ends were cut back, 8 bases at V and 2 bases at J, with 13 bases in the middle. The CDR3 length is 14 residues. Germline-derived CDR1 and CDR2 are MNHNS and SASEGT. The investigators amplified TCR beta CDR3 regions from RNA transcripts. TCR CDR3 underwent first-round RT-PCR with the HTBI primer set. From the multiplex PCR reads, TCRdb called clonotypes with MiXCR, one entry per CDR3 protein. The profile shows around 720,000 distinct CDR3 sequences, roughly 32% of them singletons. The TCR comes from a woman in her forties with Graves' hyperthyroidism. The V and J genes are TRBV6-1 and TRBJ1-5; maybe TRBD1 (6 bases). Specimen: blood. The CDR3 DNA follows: TGTGCCAGCCGGGACATCTATGGCAATCAGCCCCAGCATTTT. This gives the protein CASRDIYGNQPQHF.